A single sample gave rise to the 2 T cell receptor beta chains below, sequenced in a study of blood T cell repertoires in COVID-19. The data were produced by immunoSEQ multiplex PCR, yet TCRdb's version contains in-frame clones alone and is incomplete. The sample consists of 45,000 to 55,000 clones, roughly 84% of them appearing once. What was sequenced was peripheral blood. The origin of the receptors is a man between 50 and 59 years old with acute or convalescent COVID-19.

V is TRBV10-3 and J is TRBJ2-7; 14 bases are a match to TRBD2. The germline gives CDR1 ENHRY, CDR2 SYGVKD. The CDR3 totals 14 residues. After removal of 6 bases from V and 6 bases from J, the junction contained 4 bases not matched to a gene. The CDR3 DNA is TGTGCCATCAGCCTAGGGACTAGCGGGAGCGAGCAGTACTTC. Amino acids: CAISLGTSGSEQYF.

This clone has a handful of counts. The CDR3 spells CASSLRSGGYQPQHF. DNA for the CDR3: TGTGCCAGCAGCTTGAGGTCAGGGGGGTATCAGCCCCAGCATTTT. The chain has TRBV5-6 and TRBJ1-5; the match to TRBD1 covers 7 bases. The CDR3 consists of 15 residues. J gave up 5 bases and V 1 base, and 6 bases lay outside the gene matches. Looked up from germline, CDR1 is SGHDT and CDR2 is YYEEEE.